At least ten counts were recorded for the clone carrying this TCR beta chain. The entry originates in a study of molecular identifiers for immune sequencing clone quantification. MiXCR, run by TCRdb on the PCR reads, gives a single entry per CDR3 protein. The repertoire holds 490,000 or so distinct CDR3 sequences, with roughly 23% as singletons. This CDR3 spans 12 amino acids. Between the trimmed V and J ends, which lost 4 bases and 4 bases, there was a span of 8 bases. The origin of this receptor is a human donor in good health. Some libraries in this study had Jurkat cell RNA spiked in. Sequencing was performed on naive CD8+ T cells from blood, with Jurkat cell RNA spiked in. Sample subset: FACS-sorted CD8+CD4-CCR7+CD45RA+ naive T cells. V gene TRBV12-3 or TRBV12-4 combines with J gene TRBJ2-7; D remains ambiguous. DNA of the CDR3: TGTGCCAGCAGTTCCCGGCAGTACGAGCAGTACTTC. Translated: CASSSRQYEQYF.